Shown below are 29 T cell receptor beta chains from a single sample sequenced in a study of blood T cell repertoires in COVID-19. TCRdb's copy holds only in-frame clones and misses some; the assay was immunoSEQ multiplex PCR. The data contain around 700,000 clones, 85% to 90% of them singletons. The sample comprised peripheral blood. The receptors stem from a young woman with acute or convalescent COVID-19.

This clone was recorded once. The chain has TRBV7-2 and TRBJ1-2, with 8 positions matching TRBD1. Germline-derived CDR1 and CDR2 are SGHTA and FQGNSA. V was clipped by 7 bases and J by 4 bases; unmatched bases: 8. This CDR3 region has 14 residues. Written as DNA, the CDR3 is TGTGCCAGCACCCCCGCCGGGACAGGCTATGGCTACACCTTC. Translating it yields CASTPAGTGYGYTF.

This clone was picked up a small number of times. V and J are TRBV6-5 and TRBJ1-3, with a weak D call TRBD1 (6 bases). The CDR3 length is 13 residues. The germline V gene has CDR1 MNHEY and CDR2 SVGAGI. Trimming stripped 7 bases from V and 4 bases from J, with 11 bases between. DNA for the CDR3: TGTGCCAGCAACAGGGAGTTCGGAAACACCATATATTTT. This translates into CASNREFGNTIYF.

The CDR3 DNA sequence: TGTGCCAGCAGCCAAGACAGGCCTAGCTCCTATAATTCACCCCTCCACTTT. This gives the protein CASSQDRPSSYNSPLHF. This sequence joins TRBV7-2 and TRBJ1-6; a weak D match, TRBD1 (6 bases). From germline, CDR1 is SGHTA and CDR2 FQGNSA. The germline V and J ends were trimmed by 5 bases and 0 bases, with 14 bases remaining between them. CDR3 size: 17 residues.

The V and J genes are TRBV4-3 and TRBJ2-3; 16 nucleotides line up with TRBD2. The V segment lost 2 bases and the J segment 6 bases; nucleotides outside the gene matches: 5. The V gene's germline CDR1 is LGHNA and CDR2 YSLEER. The CDR3 is 17 residues long. The CDR3 DNA reads as TGCGCCAGCAGCCAACTGGGACTAGCGGGGGGGCTGGATACGCAGTATTTT. This codes for CASSQLGLAGGLDTQYF.

The chain joins TRBV7-3 to TRBJ2-3, with a tentative D call TRBD1 (6 bases). With 3 bases removed from V and 6 bases from J, the gap between germline ends came to 10 bases. The germline gives CDR1 SGHTA, CDR2 FQGTGA. The CDR3 runs 13 residues. The CDR3 DNA is TGTGCCAGCAGCTTGACAGGAACCGATACGCAGTATTTT. Its translation is CASSLTGTDTQYF.

The rearrangement links TRBV4-3 to TRBJ1-2; 11 bases align to TRBD1. Trimming at V came to 3 bases and at J to 8 bases, leaving 11 bases not matched to a gene. Germline CDR1 reads LGHNA; CDR2 reads YSLEER. The CDR3 contains 16 residues. CDR3 residues: CASSQDGTGGIRGYTF. The CDR3 coding sequence is TGCGCCAGCAGCCAGGACGGGACAGGGGGGATTCGGGGCTACACCTTC.

The V gene is TRBV3-1 (or the pseudogene TRBV3-2), the J gene TRBJ1-1; D ambiguous. Germline CDR1 is LGHDT and CDR2 is YNNKEL (reference sequence). The CDR3 is 15 residues long. V lost 7 bases and J lost 7, with 22 bases in between. In DNA form, the CDR3 reads TGTGCCAGCACCTCACTCGGGCCTTCAGGAGGTGAAGCTTTCTTT. Protein: CASTSLGPSGGEAFF.

The chain carries TRBV2 and TRBJ2-1, with D possibly matching TRBD2 (6 bases). In germline, CDR1 is SNHLY, CDR2 FYNNEI. The V end was cut by 6 bases, the J end by 13 bases, with 13 bases between. The CDR3 covers 11 residues. The CDR3 region has the DNA TGTGCCAGCAGCGGAACGGGAGATCAGTTCTTC. It codes for CASSGTGDQFF. Combining the CDR3 with reference TRBV2 and TRBJ2-1 gives the whole variable domain EPEVTQTPSHQVTQMGQEVILRCVPISNHLYFYWYRQILGQKVEFLVSFYNNEISEKSEIFDDQFSVERPDGSNFTLKIRSTKLEDSAMYFCASSGTGDQFFGPGTRLTVL.

V gene TRBV11-2 combines with J gene TRBJ1-5, with D maybe TRBD1 (6 bases). The CDR3 spans 13 residues. Between the trimmed V and J ends, which lost 4 bases and 5 bases, there was a span of 9 bases. The V gene's germline CDR1 is SGHAT and CDR2 FQNNGV. CDR3 loop: CASSYRVDQPQHF. CDR3 coding DNA: TGTGCCAGCAGCTACAGGGTAGATCAGCCCCAGCATTTT.

The rearrangement links TRBV9 to TRBJ2-2; the D gene is possibly TRBD1 (5 bases). V lost 4 bases and J lost 1, with 14 bases in between. The germline V gene has CDR1 SGDLS and CDR2 YYNGEE. The CDR3 length is 16 residues. The CDR3 sequence is CASSTMTEMNTGELFF. The CDR3 DNA sequence: TGTGCCAGCAGCACTATGACAGAGATGAACACCGGGGAGCTGTTTTTT.

Written as DNA, the CDR3 is TGTGCCAGCTCACCCGGACTGGCAGAGACCCAGTACTTC. Protein product: CASSPGLAETQYF. The chain uses TRBV18 and TRBJ2-5; D might be TRBD2 (5 bases). This CDR3 is 13 amino acids long. Germline V gives CDR1 KGHSH, CDR2 LQKENI. The ends were cut back, 3 bases at V and 4 bases at J, with 9 bases in the middle.

The chain couples TRBV19 to TRBJ2-5; D not resolved. Germline CDR1 is LNHDA and CDR2 is SQIVND (reference sequence). This CDR3 spans 15 amino acids. The germline V and J ends were trimmed by 5 bases and 2 bases, with 15 bases remaining between them. The CDR3 spells CASSPRHKSQETQYF. The CDR3 region has the DNA TGTGCCAGTAGTCCCCGTCACAAATCACAAGAGACCCAGTACTTC.

The rearrangement joins TRBV5-6 to TRBJ2-7, with 8 bases that match TRBD2. This CDR3 has 16 amino acids. Germline V CDR1 and CDR2: SGHDT, YYEEEE. Germline trimming cut 6 bases from V and 5 bases from J; bases unmatched to any gene: 16. The CDR3 protein is CASNLRGGTRVHEQYF. For the CDR3, the DNA is TGTGCCAGCAACCTTAGGGGGGGGACTAGAGTCCACGAGCAGTACTTC.

The V and J genes are TRBV9 and TRBJ2-5, with TRBD2 identical over 10 bases. The J segment lost 4 bases and the V segment lost 0 bases, leaving 6 bases of the junction unmatched. There are 16 residues in the CDR3. Germline V gene sequence: CDR1 SGDLS, CDR2 YYNGEE. This CDR3 reads CASSVGSGGQGETQYF. DNA of the CDR3: TGTGCCAGCAGCGTAGGTAGCGGGGGGCAAGGAGAGACCCAGTACTTC.

The rearrangement links TRBV7-3 to TRBJ2-3, with D possibly TRBD2 on 5 matching bases. Looked up from germline, CDR1 is SGHTA and CDR2 is FQGTGA. This CDR3 has 15 residues. Deletions cut 7 bases from V and 2 bases from J, with 16 bases between. For the CDR3, the DNA is TGTGCCAGCACCAAAGGAGGACGAGCCACAGATACGCAGTATTTT. Residues: CASTKGGRATDTQYF.

V gene TRBV12-5 combines with J gene TRBJ1-1, with a weak D call TRBD1 (6 bases). The CDR3 extends over 18 amino acids. Germline CDR1 and CDR2: LGHNT and FRNRAP. V dropped 2 bases and J dropped 3 bases, with 22 bases sitting between them. CDR3 loop: CASGLTPKEGGLDTEAFF. CDR3 sequence (DNA): TGTGCTAGTGGTTTGACCCCGAAAGAGGGGGGGCTTGACACTGAAGCTTTCTTT.

The chain links TRBV5-3 to TRBJ1-1; the D gene is possibly TRBD1 (5 bases). TRBV5-3 is an open reading frame, and its role is uncertain. V shed 0 bases and J shed 1 base, with 16 bases lying between them. There are 17 residues in the CDR3. The CDR3 region is CARSLVGGGRENTEAFF. The CDR3 region has the DNA TGTGCCAGAAGCTTGGTGGGCGGGGGACGGGAGAACACTGAAGCTTTCTTT.

This chain connects TRBV27 to TRBJ1-2; D is possibly TRBD1 (6 bases). Per germline, CDR1 MNHEY and CDR2 SMNVEV (reference sequence). This CDR3 has 12 residues. V lost 3 bases and J lost 7, with 9 bases in between. The CDR3 DNA follows: TGTGCCAGCAGTTTGAGGGGGAGTGGCTACACCTTC. Amino acids: CASSLRGSGYTF.

The V call is TRBV5-5, the J call TRBJ2-3; 8 nucleotides line up with TRBD1. Germline-derived CDR1 and CDR2 are SGHKS and YYEKEE (reference sequence). The ends lost 3 bases at V and 5 bases at J; junction bases unmatched: 2. The length of the CDR3 is 13 residues. The CDR3 nucleotides are TGTGCCAGCAGCTCAGGGGGCGTAGATACGCAGTATTTT. This sequence encodes CASSSGGVDTQYF.

The chain links TRBV7-9 to TRBJ2-7, with TRBD2 as a possible D gene (6 bases). This CDR3 is built from 14 residues. V lost 5 bases, J lost 3 bases, and 14 bases lay in between. CDR1 is SEHNR and CDR2 is FQNEAQ in the germline V gene (reference sequence). CDR3 amino acids: CASSVPGLHYEQYF. As DNA, the CDR3 is TGTGCCAGCAGCGTCCCGGGACTTCACTACGAGCAGTACTTC.

The rearrangement joins TRBV6-6 to TRBJ2-7; no reliable D call. The CDR3 covers 12 residues. From germline, CDR1 is MNHNY and CDR2 SVGAGI (reference sequence). V was shortened by 6 bases and J by 3 bases, with 9 bases between the two germline ends. CDR3 loop: CASSTSSYEQYF. DNA of the CDR3: TGTGCCAGCAGCACCTCCAGCTACGAGCAGTACTTC.

This chain connects TRBV6-6 to TRBJ1-1; 8 bases align to TRBD1. The CDR3 consists of 17 residues. CDR1 and CDR2 (germline): MNHNY, SVGAGI (reference sequence). Unmatched junction bases numbered 15, after V lost 6 bases and J lost 3 bases. The CDR3 reads CASRRQGIRKADTEAFF. The CDR3 DNA reads as TGTGCCAGCAGGCGACAGGGGATCAGGAAAGCCGACACTGAAGCTTTCTTT.

This chain joins TRBV25-1 and TRBJ1-1; 7 bases match TRBD1. Per germline, CDR1 MGHDK and CDR2 SYGVNS. V shed 5 bases, J shed 8 bases, and the junction held 14 bases outside the gene matches. The CDR3 sequence is 15 residues long. The CDR3 nucleotides are TGTGCCAGCAGTTCGTTGGACAGGCAACCGGTCGAAGCTTTCTTT. Amino acids: CASSSLDRQPVEAFF.

This clone has just one count. The chain employs TRBV30 and TRBJ2-7; TRBD1 matches at 7 bases. The V segment lost 5 bases and the J segment 3 bases; nucleotides outside the gene matches: 7. CDR3 length equals 13 residues. Germline lookup yields CDR1 GTSNPN and CDR2 SVGIG (reference sequence). CDR3: CAWARDSLYEQYF. For the CDR3, the DNA is TGTGCCTGGGCCCGGGACAGCCTCTACGAGCAGTACTTC.

The V and J genes are TRBV28 and TRBJ1-1; D not resolved. The CDR3 covers 15 residues. The germline V and J ends were trimmed by 7 bases and 1 base, with 16 bases remaining between them. The germline V gene encodes CDR1 MDHEN and CDR2 SYDVKM. The CDR3 reads CASIRGFGENTEAFF. DNA of the CDR3: TGTGCCAGCATCCGAGGATTCGGGGAGAACACTGAAGCTTTCTTT.

The CDR3 DNA reads as TGTGCCAGCAGCTTTAGCGGGACACCCACAGATACGCAGTATTTT. It translates to CASSFSGTPTDTQYF. V and J are TRBV5-4 and TRBJ2-3; the match to TRBD2 covers 8 bases. The CDR3 runs 15 residues. J lost 2 bases, V lost 2 bases, and 4 bases had no gene match. CDR1 is SGHNT and CDR2 is YYREEE in the germline V gene (reference sequence).

V and J are TRBV6-4 and TRBJ1-4; no clear D. This CDR3 is 13 amino acids long. Between the trimmed V and J ends, which lost 5 bases and 3 bases, there was a span of 7 bases. Per germline, CDR1 MRHNA and CDR2 SNTAGT. CDR3 residues: CASSPSPNEKLFF. CDR3 bases: TGTGCCAGCAGTCCATCCCCTAATGAAAAACTGTTTTTT.

This rearrangement joins TRBV9 to TRBJ1-3; possibly TRBD1 for D (5 bases). Between the trimmed V and J ends, which lost 6 bases and 0 bases, there was a span of 16 bases. The CDR3 totals 16 residues. Germline values: CDR1 SGDLS, CDR2 YYNGEE. The CDR3 DNA is TGTGCCAGCACGGAAGACAGCTCCAACTCTGGAAACACCATATATTTT. Translating gives CASTEDSSNSGNTIYF.

The chain employs TRBV5-1 and TRBJ1-1; D unclear. V was trimmed by 0 bases and J by 6 bases, leaving 21 bases between them. The CDR3 contains 17 residues. Germline CDR1 is SGHRS and CDR2 is YFSETQ. As DNA, the CDR3 is TGCGCCAGCAGCTTGGGCCAAGTGAGGGTGGGTAGCGCTGAAGCTTTCTTT. Its protein product is CASSLGQVRVGSAEAFF. Full variable domain (remainder filled in from reference TRBV5-1 and TRBJ1-1): KAGVTQTPRYLIKTRGQQVTLSCSPISGHRSVSWYQQTPGQGLQFLFEYFSETQRNKGNFPGRFSGRQFSNSRSEMNVSTLELGDSALYLCASSLGQVRVGSAEAFFGQGTRLTVV.